This T cell receptor beta chain was found in a study of T cell changes during pregnancy in multiple sclerosis. Clones were sequenced by immunoSEQ multiplex PCR, and TCRdb holds only the in-frame ones, with some missing. Of fewer than 70,000 clones in the sample, about nine tenths are singletons; the top ten hold roughly 2.5%. The V gene's germline CDR1 is SNHLY and CDR2 FYNNEI. The CDR3 length is 15 residues. Trimming removed 9 bases from V and 5 bases from J; junction bases left unmatched: 11. V and J are TRBV2 and TRBJ2-5, with 11 bases identical to TRBD1. The TCR sequence derives from a female donor in good health, enrolled as a control in a pregnancy study. This specimen was peripheral blood, taken in the second trimester of pregnancy. The CDR3, as DNA: TGTGCCAGTACTGGGGGACAGGGGGGTTTCGAGACCCAGTACTTC. Translation: CASTGGQGGFETQYF. Supplemented by reference TRBV2 and TRBJ2-5, the full variable domain reads EPEVTQTPSHQVTQMGQEVILRCVPISNHLYFYWYRQILGQKVEFLVSFYNNEISEKSEIFDDQFSVERPDGSNFTLKIRSTKLEDSAMYFCASTGGQGGFETQYFGPGTRLLVL.